These T cell receptor beta chains were read from a single sample in a study of a mutant IDH1 vaccine in newly diagnosed glioma. Profiling relied on immunoSEQ multiplex PCR, and the TCRdb table lists in-frame clones only, not all of them. The sample lists tens of thousands of clones, about three quarters occurring once. The antigens for these receptors are not known. Sequencing used PBMCs, obtained from a glioma patient whose treatment included an IDH1 peptide vaccine. The receptors here all came from a man in his forties with glioma. Both conserved end residues are part of each CDR3. The D gene is left open where the match is weak. Some rows mark clone size as missing; the rest say once, few, many or name a class of expanded clone.

size	D	V	J	CDR3	DNA
.	.	TRBV7-2	TRBJ2-1	CASSLVAGDEQFF	TGTGCCAGCAGCTTAGTGGCTGGGGATGAGCAGTTCTTC
.	TRBD1	TRBV15	TRBJ2-7	CATSRDREWDEQYF	TGTGCCACCAGCAGGGACAGGGAATGGGACGAGCAGTACTTC
.	.	TRBV7-9	TRBJ2-7	CASSYSGGRDEQYF	TGTGCCAGCAGCTACTCCGGGGGCCGAGACGAGCAGTACTTC
.	.	TRBV25-1	TRBJ2-4	CASSAQDWLHIQYF	TGTGCCAGCTCAGCCCAGGACTGGTTGCACATTCAGTACTTC
once	.	TRBV7-8	TRBJ1-1	CASSWGRDTEAFF	TGTGCCAGCAGCTGGGGGCGCGATACTGAAGCTTTCTTT
.	.	TRBV27	TRBJ1-2	CASSPSFSRAVHYGYTF	TGTGCCAGCAGTCCCTCTTTTAGCCGGGCAGTACACTATGGCTACACCTTC
few	.	TRBV30	TRBJ1-5	CAWSSLGGNQPQHF	TGTGCCTGGAGTTCCCTCGGAGGGAATCAGCCCCAGCATTTT
.	TRBD1	TRBV7-2	TRBJ1-2	CASSLGQDRGSYTF	TGTGCCAGCAGCTTAGGTCAGGACAGGGGGAGCTACACCTTC
.	.	TRBV25-1	TRBJ2-3	CASSRGARNTDTQYF	TGTGCCAGCAGCCGCGGGGCCCGAAACACAGATACGCAGTATTTT
.	.	TRBV6-5	TRBJ2-3	CASSPLLGADTQYF	TGTGCCAGCAGCCCCTTATTAGGCGCAGATACGCAGTATTTT
.	.	TRBV5-1	TRBJ1-2	CASSLGQAGRAGGYTF	TGCGCCAGCAGCTTGGGGCAGGCCGGCCGGGCGGGTGGCTACACCTTC
.	.	TRBV19	TRBJ1-1	CASSRTGDTEAFF	TGTGCCAGTAGTAGGACGGGGGACACTGAAGCTTTCTTT
.	TRBD2	TRBV19	TRBJ2-3	CASRPSAGGSTDTQYF	TGTGCCAGTAGGCCTTCTGCGGGAGGGAGCACAGATACGCAGTATTTT
.	TRBD2	TRBV28	TRBJ2-7	CASSSLAGVNEQYF	TGTGCCAGCAGTTCGCTAGCGGGAGTCAACGAGCAGTACTTC
.	.	TRBV12-1	TRBJ2-5	CASSPYSGETQYF	TGTGCCAGCAGCCCCTACTCCGGGGAGACCCAGTACTTC
.	.	TRBV10-2	TRBJ1-1	CASRQGRRGTEAFF	TGCGCCAGCAGACAGGGTAGACGGGGCACTGAAGCTTTCTTT
.	.	TRBV29-1	TRBJ2-1	CSVKDPTPEFF	TGCAGCGTAAAGGACCCCACACCGGAGTTCTTC
.	.	TRBV4-1	TRBJ1-1	CASSLLGRRGAATEAFF	TGCGCCAGCAGCCTCCTAGGGCGTCGGGGGGCCGCCACTGAAGCTTTCTTT
once	.	TRBV21-1	TRBJ1-5	CASSPGGSNQPQHF	TGTGCCAGCAGTCCAGGGGGTAGCAATCAGCCCCAGCATTTT
.	TRBD1	TRBV7-2	TRBJ2-5	CASSGGQQETQYF	TGTGCCAGCAGCGGGGGACAGCAAGAGACCCAGTACTTC
once	TRBD1	TRBV5-6	TRBJ1-3	CASSPTGGTGNTIYF	TGTGCCAGCAGCCCGACAGGGGGGACCGGAAACACCATATATTTT
.	.	TRBV4-1	TRBJ1-2	CASSQAGGYTF	TGCGCCAGCAGCCAAGCGGGCGGCTACACCTTC
few	.	TRBV20-1	TRBJ1-1	CSASGDTEAFF	TGCAGTGCCTCGGGGGACACTGAAGCTTTCTTT
.	TRBD2	TRBV7-6	TRBJ2-7	CASSSTGLAGVEQYF	TGTGCCAGCAGCTCGACGGGACTAGCGGGAGTCGAGCAGTACTTC